These 29 T cell receptor beta chains came from one sample sequenced in a study of cytomegalovirus exposure and HLA in healthy donors. In the PCR, 60 Vbeta and 13 Jbeta primers were used. Only in-frame clones appear in the TCRdb table, and some are missing; sequencing was by immunoSEQ multiplex PCR. The listing records about 46,000 clones. Sequences were obtained from PBMCs. The origin of the receptors is a woman aged 35 to 49 in good health and CMV-seronegative.

The chain employs TRBV5-8 and TRBJ1-1, with D perhaps matching TRBD1 (6 bases). V lost 5 bases to trimming and J lost 6 bases, with 14 bases between them. The CDR3 is 13 amino acids. The germline V gene has CDR1 SGHTS and CDR2 YDEGEE. The CDR3 loop reads CASRPGTNSEAFF. CDR3 in DNA: TGTGCCAGCAGACCCGGGACAAACTCTGAAGCTTTCTTT.

On this clone: One junction end does not reproduce the germline sequence, and a read error may be involved. The chain links TRBV11-2 to TRBJ2-5; D is undetermined. The germline V gene encodes CDR1 SGHAT and CDR2 FQNNGV. The CDR3 loop spans 14 amino acids. The CDR3 DNA sequence: TGTGTCAGCAGCTTAGAGTTCGCGCAAGAGACCCAGTACTTC. This gives the protein CVSSLEFAQETQYF.

This rearrangement joins TRBV14 to TRBJ2-7; D gene uncertain. This CDR3 is 12 amino acids long. Trimming shortened V by 0 bases and J by 5 bases, and 5 bases separated the two germline ends. Germline assignment: CDR1 SGHDN and CDR2 FVKESK. The CDR3 DNA sequence: TGTGCCAGCAGCCAAGATCATCACGAGCAGTACTTC. It codes for CASSQDHHEQYF.

This sequence joins TRBV4-2 and TRBJ1-2; TRBD1 might be the D (6 bases). CDR3 length: 14 residues. Trimming removed 1 base from V and 7 bases from J, with 13 bases in between. Looked up from germline, CDR1 is LGHNA and CDR2 is YNFKEQ. The CDR3 DNA is TGTGCCAGCAGCCAAGGGGGGGGCGAGGCTGGCTACACCTTC. This sequence encodes CASSQGGGEAGYTF.

In regard to this clone: The junction does not match germline at one end; this may be a read error. The rearrangement uses TRBV6-5 and TRBJ2-5, with 7 positions matching TRBD1. CDR1 is MNHEY, CDR2 SVGAGI, per germline. The CDR3 runs to 15 residues. Written as DNA, the CDR3 is TGTGCCAGCAGTTACTTTACAGGGGACCAAGGGACCCAGTACTTC. Translating it yields CASSYFTGDQGTQYF.

The rearrangement links TRBV5-4 to TRBJ1-1, with D unclear. The CDR3 covers 13 residues. The V end was cut by 4 bases, the J end by 7 bases, with 14 bases between. The germline gives CDR1 SGHNT, CDR2 YYREEE (reference sequence). The CDR3 sequence: CASSAERGIEAFF. The CDR3 DNA sequence: TGTGCCAGCAGCGCCGAGAGAGGTATTGAAGCTTTCTTT.

The chain uses TRBV28 and TRBJ1-2; D gene unclear. The CDR3 is 15 amino acids. V dropped 1 base and J dropped 5 bases, with 14 bases sitting between them. The germline gives CDR1 MDHEN, CDR2 SYDVKM. The CDR3 loop reads CASSLYLRGLYGYTF. CDR3 bases: TGTGCCAGCAGTTTATACCTACGGGGTTTGTATGGCTACACCTTC.

This chain uses TRBV6-6 with TRBJ2-7; tentatively, D is TRBD1 (6 bases). CDR1 is MNHNY, CDR2 SVGAGI, per germline (reference sequence). Trimming took 2 bases from V and 2 from J, leaving 10 bases between them. The CDR3 sequence is 14 residues long. The DNA of the CDR3 is TGTGCCAGCAGTTACCCCGGACAGCCCTACGAGCAGTACTTC. It is translated as CASSYPGQPYEQYF.

This sequence joins TRBV28 and TRBJ1-1; TRBD1 might be the D (5 bases). The V gene's germline CDR1 is MDHEN and CDR2 SYDVKM. This CDR3 is 12 amino acids long. The V end was cut by 5 bases, the J end by 7 bases, with 11 bases between. The CDR3 here is CASSTRQSEAFF. The CDR3 nucleotides read TGTGCCAGCAGTACTCGACAGAGTGAAGCTTTCTTT. The variable domain in full, with the rest retrieved from reference TRBV28 and TRBJ1-1, is DVKVTQSSRYLVKRTGEKVFLECVQDMDHENMFWYRQDPGLGLRLIYFSYDVKMKEKGDIPEGYSVSREKKERFSLILESASTNQTSMYLCASSTRQSEAFFGQGTRLTVV.

This chain joins TRBV4-3 and TRBJ2-2; tentative D call: TRBD2 (5 bases). V was clipped by 4 bases and J by 4 bases, with 16 bases between them. The CDR3 is 16 amino acids. CDR1 is LGHNA and CDR2 is YSLEER in the germline V gene. DNA of the CDR3: TGCGCCAGCAGCCCCTTGGACCCGGGAAGCACCGGGGAGCTGTTTTTT. Its translation is CASSPLDPGSTGELFF.

The chain recombines TRBV6-1 with TRBJ2-5, with TRBD2 matching over 7 bases. With the DNA end fitting TRBJ2-7 better, the J assignment may be wrong. Germline loops: CDR1 MNHNS, CDR2 SASEGT. The CDR3 totals 14 residues. This chain's CDR3 is CASRLVGGGGEQYF. CDR3 sequence (DNA): TGTGCCAGCAGACTAGTGGGGGGGGGTGGCGAGCAGTACTTC.

This rearrangement joins TRBV9 to TRBJ2-5; possibly TRBD2 for D (6 bases). This CDR3 region has 15 residues. The germline V gene encodes CDR1 SGDLS and CDR2 YYNGEE. Trimming took off 1 base at V and 3 bases at J, with 13 bases between the two ends. This CDR3 reads CASSVNRENEETQYF. In DNA, the CDR3 is TGTGCCAGCAGCGTAAACCGGGAGAACGAAGAGACCCAGTACTTC.

The chain employs TRBV7-9 and TRBJ1-2; 9 positions agree with TRBD1. This CDR3 contains 13 residues. The germline CDR1 and CDR2 sequences are SEHNR and FQNEAQ (reference sequence). Unmatched junction bases numbered 5, after V lost 6 bases and J lost 6 bases. The CDR3 region is CASRLGQGNGYTF. The DNA for the CDR3 is TGTGCCAGCAGATTGGGACAGGGCAATGGCTACACCTTC. Drawing the rest from reference TRBV7-9 and TRBJ1-2, the complete variable domain is DTGVSQNPRHKITKRGQNVTFRCDPISEHNRLYWYRQTLGQGPEFLTYFQNEAQLEKSRLLSDRFSAERPKGSFSTLEIQRTEQGDSAMYLCASRLGQGNGYTFGSGTRLTVV.

This chain joins TRBV5-3 and TRBJ1-4; 8 bases match TRBD1. TRBV5-3 is filed as an ORF, its function uncertain. The CDR3 extends over 17 amino acids. Germline trimming cut 2 bases from V and 12 bases from J; bases unmatched to any gene: 18. CDR3 coding DNA: TGTGCCAGAAGCTTTAGGCAGGGGGCCCAGATTTTGGAGGAACTGTTTTTT. Amino acids: CARSFRQGAQILEELFF.

V and J are TRBV13 and TRBJ2-7; 15 bases fit TRBD2. V dropped 5 bases and J dropped 4; count of bases not matched to a gene: 9. The CDR3 runs to 17 residues. Germline V CDR1 and CDR2: PRHDT, FYEKMQ (reference sequence). CDR3 amino acids: CASSRTSGRASAYEQYF. CDR3 nucleotides: TGTGCCAGCAGCCGGACTAGCGGGAGGGCATCTGCGTACGAGCAGTACTTC.

The chain recombines TRBV10-3 with TRBJ1-5; 9 positions match TRBD1. Per germline, CDR1 ENHRY and CDR2 SYGVKD. The CDR3 has 14 residues. The V segment lost 6 bases and the J segment 6 bases; nucleotides outside the gene matches: 6. CDR3 residues: CAISQDRGSQPQHF. CDR3 bases: TGTGCCATCAGCCAGGACAGGGGATCTCAGCCCCAGCATTTT.

The chain is built from TRBV9 and TRBJ2-5; maybe TRBD2 (6 bases). The CDR3 extends over 15 amino acids. With 0 bases removed from V and 5 bases from J, the gap between germline ends came to 14 bases. CDR1 SGDLS and CDR2 YYNGEE come from the germline V gene. This chain's CDR3 is CASSVGAGRGETQYF. The CDR3 DNA follows: TGTGCCAGCAGCGTAGGGGCCGGGAGAGGGGAGACCCAGTACTTC.

The chain combines TRBV5-1 with TRBJ2-1; 8 bases line up with TRBD2. V lost 0 bases to trimming and J lost 5 bases; unmatched junction nucleotides: 4. In germline, CDR1 is SGHRS, CDR2 YFSETQ. The CDR3 runs 15 residues. The CDR3 DNA sequence: TGCGCCAGCAGCTTGGAACTAGCGGACCACAATGAGCAGTTCTTC. It translates to CASSLELADHNEQFF.

In nucleotides, the CDR3 is TGCGCCAGCAGCCAAGAGGCGGGGATGGGGCCTTATGGCTACACCTTC. Protein sequence: CASSQEAGMGPYGYTF. The rearrangement links TRBV4-3 to TRBJ1-2; D is possibly TRBD1 (5 bases). The CDR3 extends over 16 amino acids. The germline gives CDR1 LGHNA, CDR2 YSLEER. Trimming stripped 0 bases from V and 5 bases from J, with 16 bases between.

The rearrangement joins TRBV9 to TRBJ1-2, with D unresolved. The CDR3 covers 14 residues. Germline CDR1 SGDLS, CDR2 YYNGEE. V gave up 3 bases and J gave up 8 bases, with 17 bases separating them. CDR3 nucleotides: TGTGCCAGCAGCGAGAGGCCTTGGAGTGAAGGCTACACCTTC. Translation: CASSERPWSEGYTF.

The chain employs TRBV7-9 and TRBJ2-6; 7 nucleotides agree with TRBD1. The CDR3 spans 15 residues. Trimming at V came to 5 bases and at J to 2 bases, leaving 3 bases not matched to a gene. Germline assignment: CDR1 SEHNR and CDR2 FQNEAQ (reference sequence). CDR3 bases: TGTGCCAGCAGCCCGACAGGGCCTGGGGCCAACGTCCTGACTTTC. It encodes CASSPTGPGANVLTF. The full variable domain, rest sourced from reference TRBV7-9 and TRBJ2-6, is DTGVSQNPRHKITKRGQNVTFRCDPISEHNRLYWYRQTLGQGPEFLTYFQNEAQLEKSRLLSDRFSAERPKGSFSTLEIQRTEQGDSAMYLCASSPTGPGANVLTFGAGSRLTVL.

The chain's CDR3 is CASSLRSGHSYEQYF. CDR3 DNA sequence: TGTGCCAGCAGCCTACGGTCGGGACATTCCTACGAGCAGTACTTC. The V call is TRBV6-5, the J call TRBJ2-7; possible D gene TRBD1, 6 bases. The germline CDR1 and CDR2 sequences are MNHEY and SVGAGI. Deletions cut 6 bases from V and 1 base from J, with 16 bases between. The length of the CDR3 is 15 residues.

The chain links TRBV23-1 to TRBJ1-4; D is unresolved. TRBV23-1 is an ORF, with its function uncertain. V was trimmed by 5 bases and J by 5 bases, leaving 18 bases between them. This CDR3 has 16 residues. The DNA for the CDR3 is TGCGCCAGCAGTGTGAGACTTCACCCCGGGAATGAAAAACTGTTTTTT. Translation gives CASSVRLHPGNEKLFF.

The V gene is TRBV18, the J gene TRBJ1-3; TRBD1 aligns across 8 bases. V trimming: 6 bases; J trimming: 4 bases; junction bases outside the gene matches: 5. CDR1 and CDR2 from the germline V gene are KGHSH and LQKENI. The CDR3 has 14 residues. CDR3 DNA: TGTGCCAGCTCTCCGGACAGGGACGGAAACACCATATATTTT. This gives the protein CASSPDRDGNTIYF.

This chain links TRBV7-3 with TRBJ1-5, with a tentative D call TRBD1 (6 bases). The CDR3 spans 17 residues. The germline gives CDR1 SGHTA, CDR2 FQGTGA. Trimming took 1 base from V and 4 from J, leaving 17 bases between them. The CDR3, as DNA: TGTGCCAGCAGCTTAAGTCCTGCCGGGACAAATAATCAGCCCCAGCATTTT. Its translation is CASSLSPAGTNNQPQHF. Full variable domain (rest looked up from reference TRBV7-3 and TRBJ1-5): GAGVSQTPSNKVTEKGKYVELRCDPISGHTALYWYRQSLGQGPEFLIYFQGTGAADDSGLPNDRFFAVRPEGSVSTLKIQRTERGDSAVYLCASSLSPAGTNNQPQHFGDGTRLSIL.

The CDR3 DNA sequence: TGTGCCAGCAGCGTAGACTTGAACACCGGGGAGCTGTTTTTT. Its protein product is CASSVDLNTGELFF. The chain is built from TRBV9 and TRBJ2-2; D is unclear. The CDR3 consists of 14 residues. Trimming took 0 bases from V and 1 from J, leaving 4 bases between them. Germline values: CDR1 SGDLS, CDR2 YYNGEE.

The V gene is TRBV28, the J gene TRBJ2-1; 13 nucleotides agree with TRBD2. Losses at the gene ends were 5 bases for V and 5 bases for J; bases not matched to a gene: 6. This CDR3 comprises 16 residues. The V gene's germline CDR1 is MDHEN and CDR2 SYDVKM. The chain's CDR3 is CASSPGGTSGDNEQFF. For the CDR3, the DNA is TGTGCCAGCAGTCCCGGGGGGACTAGCGGGGACAATGAGCAGTTCTTC.

The J gene is TRBJ1-2, the V gene TRBV4-3, with 7 positions matching TRBD1. Per germline, CDR1 LGHNA and CDR2 YSLEER. The CDR3 loop spans 13 amino acids. Germline trimming cut 0 bases from V and 5 bases from J; bases unmatched to any gene: 0. In nucleotides, the CDR3 is TGCGCCAGCAGCCAAGAGACAGGGTATGGCTACACCTTC. This gives the protein CASSQETGYGYTF.

This chain links TRBV4-1 with TRBJ2-5; D not resolved. The CDR3 is 13 residues long. V was clipped by 1 base and J by 5 bases, with 8 bases between them. Germline loops: CDR1 MGHRA, CDR2 YSYEKL. The CDR3 region is CASSQVLRETQYF. The CDR3, as DNA: TGCGCCAGCAGCCAAGTTCTACGGGAGACCCAGTACTTC.